Shown below are 15 T cell receptor beta chains from a single sample sequenced in a study of CD4 and CD8 cells across lung adenocarcinoma regions. Via MiXCR, TCRdb re-called the PCR reads, giving one row per CDR3 protein. The sample carries some 5,300 distinct CDR3 sequences, approximately 50% recorded once. Sequencing input: CD4+ T cells from the margin of a lung tumor. Every receptor here comes from a male donor with lung adenocarcinoma. The CD4 and CD8 labels of this study may be unreliable.

This chain uses TRBV6-1 with TRBJ1-1; D remains ambiguous. Per the germline V gene, CDR1 is MNHNS and CDR2 is SASEGT. This CDR3 has 11 amino acids. The germline V and J ends were trimmed by 8 bases and 1 base, with 5 bases remaining between them. The CDR3, as DNA: TGTGCCAGCTCTACGAACACTGAAGCTTTCTTT. Translation gives CASSTNTEAFF.

Concerning this clonotype itself: Mismatch with germline at one junction end may stem from a read error. V and J are TRBV10-1 and TRBJ2-3; D possibly corresponds to TRBD2 (6 bases). Per the germline V gene, CDR1 is WNHNN and CDR2 is SYGVQD (reference sequence). This CDR3 has 14 residues. As DNA, the CDR3 is TGCGCCAGCAGTGGGCCGGGAGTCAAAAATACTCAGTATTTC. Translated: CASSGPGVKNTQYF.

This clonotype is categorized as large. This chain joins TRBV10-2 and TRBJ2-2; no definite D call. The germline V gene encodes CDR1 WSHSY and CDR2 SAAADI. The CDR3 has 14 residues. The V and J ends lost 0 bases and 5 bases respectively, with 7 bases between them. This chain's CDR3 is CASSESSITGELFF. Written as DNA, the CDR3 is TGCGCCAGCAGTGAGTCTTCCATTACCGGGGAGCTGTTTTTT.

The J gene is TRBJ2-3, the V gene TRBV25-1; TRBD2 matches at 10 bases. The V segment lost 7 bases and the J segment 14 bases; nucleotides outside the gene matches: 9. Germline V gene sequence: CDR1 MGHDK, CDR2 SYGVNS. The CDR3 runs to 12 residues. The CDR3 protein is CASTFLAGAMYF. DNA for the CDR3: TGTGCCAGCACGTTCCTAGCGGGAGCGATGTATTTT.

The chain couples TRBV27 to TRBJ2-5; the D gene is possibly TRBD1 (6 bases). V was shortened by 3 bases and J by 0 bases, with 11 bases between the two germline ends. The length of the CDR3 is 15 residues. From germline, CDR1 is MNHEY and CDR2 SMNVEV (reference sequence). DNA for the CDR3: TGTGCCAGCAGTTTTGGGCAGGGGTACCAAGAGACCCAGTACTTC. This codes for CASSFGQGYQETQYF.

Relative to its sample, this clonotype is medium-sized. The V gene is TRBV11-2, the J gene TRBJ2-1; D may be TRBD2 (5 bases). The CDR3 runs to 15 residues. Trimming removed 1 base from V and 4 bases from J, with 11 bases in between. CDR1 is SGHAT and CDR2 is FQNNGV in the germline V gene. The CDR3 loop is CASSLGEAEYNEQFF. The CDR3 DNA sequence: TGTGCCAGCAGCTTAGGGGAAGCGGAATACAATGAGCAGTTCTTC.

This clonotype is termed medium-sized. V and J are TRBV6-1 and TRBJ2-2; D remains ambiguous. With 4 bases removed from V and 1 base from J, the gap between germline ends came to 10 bases. The CDR3 consists of 15 residues. Germline V gene lookup returns CDR1 MNHNS and CDR2 SASEGT. This CDR3 is CASSGRRRNTGELFF. For the CDR3, the DNA is TGTGCCAGCAGTGGCCGGAGACGGAACACCGGGGAGCTGTTTTTT.

This clonotype is termed medium-sized. The chain recombines TRBV7-2 with TRBJ2-1, with TRBD2 matching 7 bases. The CDR3 runs to 13 residues. CDR1 and CDR2 from the germline V gene are SGHTA and FQGNSA. J lost 3 bases, V lost 5 bases, and 1 base had no gene match. The CDR3 here is CASSRTSYNEQFF. Here the CDR3 DNA reads TGTGCCAGCAGCCGGACTAGCTACAATGAGCAGTTCTTC.

The V and J genes are TRBV27 and TRBJ2-3; 10 bases line up with TRBD1. CDR3 length equals 15 residues. Germline V lookup: CDR1 MNHEY, CDR2 SMNVEV (reference sequence). V was clipped by 6 bases and J by 3 bases; unmatched bases: 6. CDR3 loop: CASRRRDRGTDTQYF. Here the CDR3 DNA reads TGTGCCAGCAGACGCCGGGACAGGGGAACAGATACGCAGTATTTT.

In this sample, this clonotype is large. The chain carries TRBV6-1 and TRBJ2-3; no firm D call. Germline V gives CDR1 MNHNS, CDR2 SASEGT. This CDR3 has 14 amino acids. V was shortened by 2 bases and J by 3 bases, with 9 bases between the two germline ends. The CDR3, as DNA: TGTGCCAGCAGTGAATCCATATCTACAGATACGCAGTATTTT. Amino acid sequence: CASSESISTDTQYF.

This clonotype is large by share. This CDR3 reads CASSEAGLAGAGELFF. The CDR3 nucleotides read TGTGCCAGCAGTGAAGCGGGACTAGCGGGAGCCGGGGAGCTGTTTTTT. The chain carries TRBV6-1 and TRBJ2-2; 14 positions match TRBD2. Trimming cost V 0 bases and J 6 bases; bases outside gene matches: 0. In germline, CDR1 is MNHNS, CDR2 SASEGT. CDR3 length equals 16 residues.

The chain is built from TRBV4-1 and TRBJ2-1; 11 positions match TRBD2. Near its end, the DNA agrees better with TRBJ2-7, so the J call may be wrong. This CDR3 spans 17 amino acids. Germline CDR1 MGHRA, CDR2 YSYEKL. The CDR3 loop is CASSRSGTSGDSYEQYF. Written as DNA, the CDR3 is TGCGCCAGCAGCCGATCCGGGACTAGCGGAGACTCCTACGAGCAGTACTTC.

As to this clonotype: The junction departs from germline at one end; a sequencing error may be responsible. The chain couples TRBV6-1 to TRBJ2-3; no definite D call. This CDR3 is built from 13 residues. Germline V CDR1 and CDR2: MNHNS, SASEGT. CDR3 nucleotide sequence: TGTGCCAGCAGGGCAGTGAGCACAGATAAGCAGTATTTC. The encoded protein is CASRAVSTDKQYF.

As regards this clonotype: The germline gene is not matched at one end of the junction; a read error may be the cause. V usage is TRBV27 and J usage is TRBJ2-3; D may match TRBD1 or TRBD2 (6 bases each). Germline assignment: CDR1 MNHEY and CDR2 SMNVEV (reference sequence). This CDR3 region has 16 residues. The CDR3 bases are TGTGCCAGCAGGTTATCCGGGGGCCGCGGCAAAGATACGCAGTATTTC. Its protein product is CASRLSGGRGKDTQYF.

By frequency in the sample, this clonotype is large. The V and J genes are TRBV25-1 and TRBJ2-1, with D hard to call. The J call may be mistaken, given a closer DNA end match to TRBJ2-7. The CDR3 consists of 12 residues. Germline lookup yields CDR1 MGHDK and CDR2 SYGVNS. The CDR3 DNA reads as TGTGCCAGCAGTCGAAGTTTCTACGAGCAGTACTTC. It codes for CASSRSFYEQYF.